Presented here are 19 T cell receptor beta chains from one specimen sequenced in a study of identical twins. TCRdb re-analysed the 5' RACE reads in MiXCR, keeping a single row per CDR3 protein. The table shows under 300,000 distinct CDR3 sequences, with about 9% occurring only once. Separately, the same data were catalogued under a study of yellow fever vaccine responses in identical twins.

Sequencing was performed on CD8+ T cells sorted from blood. The receptors derive from a woman aged 18-29 years in good health.

The chain employs TRBV7-9 and TRBJ2-7; 7 bases fit TRBD2. The CDR3 is 13 residues long. CDR1 and CDR2 (germline): SEHNR, FQNEAQ (reference sequence). J gave up 3 bases and V 6 bases, and 5 bases lay outside the gene matches. The CDR3 protein is CASRSGLVYEQYF. In DNA, the CDR3 is TGTGCCAGCAGGTCAGGACTAGTCTACGAGCAGTACTTC.

This clonotype was counted only a few times. This chain uses TRBV29-1 with TRBJ2-5, with D unclear. The CDR3 sequence is 13 residues long. Germline V gene lookup returns CDR1 SQVTM and CDR2 ANQGSEA. Deletions cut 3 bases from V and 2 bases from J, with 10 bases between. CDR3 DNA sequence: TGCAGCGTTGATCGAACAGAGCAAGAGACCCAGTACTTC. Protein product: CSVDRTEQETQYF.

The V call is TRBV28, the J call TRBJ2-7; the match to TRBD2 covers 9 bases. The junction had 6 bases not matched to a gene; V was cut back by 4 bases and J by 5 bases. CDR1 and CDR2 from the germline V gene are MDHEN and SYDVKM. This CDR3 has 14 residues. The CDR3: CASSSGLALHEQYF. The CDR3 coding sequence is TGTGCCAGCAGTTCAGGACTAGCGCTCCACGAGCAGTACTTC.

This chain connects TRBV6-2 or TRBV6-3 to TRBJ2-7, with TRBD2 as a possible D gene (6 bases). Trimming took off 0 bases at V and 2 bases at J, with 8 bases between the two ends. The V gene's germline CDR1 is MNHEY and CDR2 SVGEGT. The CDR3 has 14 amino acids. The CDR3 sequence is CASSYSRDPYEQYF. CDR3 in DNA: TGTGCCAGCAGTTACTCGCGGGACCCCTACGAGCAGTACTTC.

In this sample, this clonotype turned up many times. The genes are TRBV15 and TRBJ2-1, with D maybe TRBD2 (5 bases). Trimming stripped 5 bases from V and 2 bases from J, with 13 bases between. The CDR3 consists of 15 residues. CDR1 LNHNV and CDR2 YYDKDF come from the germline V gene (reference sequence). The CDR3 bases are TGTGCCACCAGCGAGGAGGACGGTGCCTACAATGAGCAGTTCTTC. Its translation: CATSEEDGAYNEQFF.

The chain is built from TRBV12-5 and TRBJ1-2; D not certain. This CDR3 is 13 amino acids long. Germline V lookup: CDR1 LGHNT, CDR2 FRNRAP. V was trimmed by 4 bases and J by 8 bases, leaving 14 bases between them. The CDR3 sequence is CASGSPLVGGYTF. CDR3 in DNA: TGTGCTAGTGGTTCCCCCCTTGTGGGGGGCTACACCTTC. Full variable domain (remainder filled in from reference TRBV12-5 and TRBJ1-2): DARVTQTPRHKVTEMGQEVTMRCQPILGHNTVFWYRQTMMQGLELLAYFRNRAPLDDSGMPKDRFSAEMPDATLATLKIQPSEPRDSAVYFCASGSPLVGGYTFGSGTRLTVV.

The chain recombines TRBV12-3 or TRBV12-4 with TRBJ2-3; 11 bases line up with TRBD2. The CDR3 totals 17 residues. V lost 2 bases to trimming and J lost 1 base; unmatched junction nucleotides: 5. The CDR3 DNA reads as TGTGCCAGCAGTTTACTAGCGGGGGGATTTGGCACAGATACGCAGTATTTT. Encoded protein: CASSLLAGGFGTDTQYF.

This clonotype showed up many times. CDR3 region: CASSQGTEREYQETQYF. DNA for the CDR3: TGTGCCAGCAGTCAGGGGACAGAGAGGGAGTACCAAGAGACCCAGTACTTC. The chain couples TRBV12-3 or TRBV12-4 to TRBJ2-5, with 7 nucleotides matching TRBD1. V was clipped by 5 bases and J by 0 bases; unmatched bases: 12. This CDR3 region has 17 residues.

The chain uses TRBV4-3 and TRBJ1-2, with D perhaps TRBD1 (6 bases). CDR1 LGHNA and CDR2 YSLEER come from the germline V gene. Trimming shortened V by 0 bases and J by 7 bases, and 18 bases separated the two germline ends. This CDR3 contains 16 residues. The CDR3 nucleotides are TGCGCCAGCAGCCAAGATTCTTGGTCTAGGGGGGGTGGCTACACCTTC. Translation gives CASSQDSWSRGGGYTF.

This clonotype was observed a handful of times. This chain connects TRBV7-9 to TRBJ1-4; 8 bases align to TRBD1. This CDR3 has 15 residues. V was clipped by 5 bases and J by 5 bases; unmatched bases: 7. Germline CDR1 reads SEHNR; CDR2 reads FQNEAQ (reference sequence). In DNA form, the CDR3 reads TGTGCCAGCAGCGCACCGGGACAGGCCAATGAAAAACTGTTTTTT. It translates to CASSAPGQANEKLFF.

V is TRBV7-9 and J is TRBJ1-2; D unclear. The CDR3 runs to 14 residues. Trimming removed 5 bases from V and 4 bases from J, with 14 bases in between. The germline V gene has CDR1 SEHNR and CDR2 FQNEAQ (reference sequence). The CDR3 DNA sequence: TGTGCCAGCAGCGACCAAGGCACTCCCTATGGCTACACCTTC. It codes for CASSDQGTPYGYTF.

This clonotype was counted a few times. This chain connects TRBV7-9 to TRBJ2-3; D possibly corresponds to TRBD1 (5 bases). Germline loops: CDR1 SEHNR, CDR2 FQNEAQ (reference sequence). V gave up 6 bases and J gave up 11 bases, with 12 bases separating them. The CDR3 is 11 residues long. The CDR3 sequence is CASSAGIGQYF. CDR3 DNA: TGTGCCAGCAGTGCAGGGATCGGGCAGTATTTT.

About this clonotype itself: A single base separates this from a much larger clone, so it may be a read error. The conserved phenylalanine or tryptophan is not found at the CDR3 terminus, so this likely reflects a read error. The rearrangement links TRBV7-2 to TRBJ2-1; D gene uncertain. The CDR3 totals 13 residues. V was cut by 5 bases and J by 7 bases, with 12 bases left in between. Per germline, CDR1 SGHTA and CDR2 FQGNSA. Here the CDR3 DNA reads TGTGCCAGCAGCCCGATTATAATGAATGAGCAGTTCTAC. Translated, it gives CASSPIIMNEQFY.

This clonotype has a count of ten or more. The V and J genes are TRBV6-1 and TRBJ2-1; TRBD2 agrees at 9 bases. The CDR3 contains 17 residues. Germline V gene lookup returns CDR1 MNHNS and CDR2 SASEGT. Trimming cost V 5 bases and J 9 bases; bases outside gene matches: 17. The CDR3 DNA follows: TGTGCCAGCAGTCCCACTAACGTAGCGGGAGTTCGAAGTGAGCAGTTCTTC. Protein sequence: CASSPTNVAGVRSEQFF.

The chain recombines TRBV11-2 with TRBJ2-5; 9 bases map to TRBD2. The CDR3 is made up of 18 amino acids. Germline lookup yields CDR1 SGHAT and CDR2 FQNNGV. Losses at the gene ends were 5 bases for V and 4 bases for J; bases not matched to a gene: 17. CDR3 protein: CASSPGSGRREGRETQYF. CDR3 sequence (DNA): TGTGCCAGCAGCCCCGGGTCGGGACGGCGGGAGGGCCGAGAGACCCAGTACTTC.

The table lists this clonotype with many counts. The chain is built from TRBV29-1 and TRBJ2-1; possible D gene TRBD2, 6 bases. This CDR3 is built from 14 residues. V lost 6 bases and J lost 7, with 19 bases in between. Germline V gene sequence: CDR1 SQVTM, CDR2 ANQGSEA. CDR3 amino acids: CSVGGTSEGNEQFF. The CDR3 DNA reads as TGCAGCGTCGGAGGGACCTCCGAAGGAAATGAGCAGTTCTTC.

This clonotype was recorded a few times. The V call is TRBV15, the J call TRBJ1-4, with D possibly being TRBD1 (6 bases). V was cut by 0 bases and J by 6 bases, with 14 bases left in between. Germline loops: CDR1 LNHNV, CDR2 YYDKDF (reference sequence). This CDR3 has 16 amino acids. CDR3 protein: CATSRDRGQGYEKLFF. Here the CDR3 DNA reads TGTGCCACCAGCAGAGATCGGGGGCAGGGGTATGAAAAACTGTTTTTT.

This clonotype was detected a few times. The rearrangement links TRBV29-1 to TRBJ2-7; 8 bases are a match to TRBD1. V was pared by 6 bases and J by 1 base, with 11 bases of the junction left unmatched. The germline V gene encodes CDR1 SQVTM and CDR2 ANQGSEA. The CDR3 runs to 15 residues. CDR3 residues: CSVSLWDRQSYEQYF. In DNA, the CDR3 is TGCAGCGTGAGTCTCTGGGACAGGCAGTCCTACGAGCAGTACTTC.

V and J are TRBV19 and TRBJ1-5; no firm D call. Germline V gene sequence: CDR1 LNHDA, CDR2 SQIVND (reference sequence). The V and J ends lost 3 bases and 3 bases respectively, with 9 bases between them. There are 14 residues in the CDR3. Written as DNA, the CDR3 is TGTGCCAGTAGTATCAGCAGTTACAATCAGCCCCAGCATTTT. Translating gives CASSISSYNQPQHF. Filled out from reference TRBV19 and TRBJ1-5, the complete variable domain reads DGGITQSPKYLFRKEGQNVTLSCEQNLNHDAMYWYRQDPGQGLRLIYYSQIVNDFQKGDIAEGYSVSREKKESFPLTVTSAQKNPTAFYLCASSISSYNQPQHFGDGTRLSIL.